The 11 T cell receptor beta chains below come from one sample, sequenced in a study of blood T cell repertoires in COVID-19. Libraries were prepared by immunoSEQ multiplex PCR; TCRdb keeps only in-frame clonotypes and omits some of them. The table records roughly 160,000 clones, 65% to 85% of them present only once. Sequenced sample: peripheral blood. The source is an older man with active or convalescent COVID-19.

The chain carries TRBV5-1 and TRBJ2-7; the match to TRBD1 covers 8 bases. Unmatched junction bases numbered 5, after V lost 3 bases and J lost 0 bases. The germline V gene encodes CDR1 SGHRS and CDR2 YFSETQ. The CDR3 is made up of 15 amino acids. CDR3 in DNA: TGCGCCAGCAGCTCGAGGACAGGGAGCTCCTACGAGCAGTACTTC. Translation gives CASSSRTGSSYEQYF.

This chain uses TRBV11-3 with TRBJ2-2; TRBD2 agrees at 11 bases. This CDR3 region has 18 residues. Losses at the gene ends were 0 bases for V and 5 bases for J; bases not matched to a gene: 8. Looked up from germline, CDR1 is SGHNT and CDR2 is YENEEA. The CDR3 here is CASSLDRLAGRRTGELFF. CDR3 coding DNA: TGTGCCAGCAGCTTAGATAGACTAGCGGGGAGAAGGACCGGGGAGCTGTTTTTT.

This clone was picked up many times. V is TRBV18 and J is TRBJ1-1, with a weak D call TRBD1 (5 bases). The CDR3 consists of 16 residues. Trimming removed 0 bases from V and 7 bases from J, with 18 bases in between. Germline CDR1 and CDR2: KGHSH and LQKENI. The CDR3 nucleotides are TGTGCCAGCTCACCACCTCAACGATCGCTACAGGTTGAAGCTTTCTTT. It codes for CASSPPQRSLQVEAFF.

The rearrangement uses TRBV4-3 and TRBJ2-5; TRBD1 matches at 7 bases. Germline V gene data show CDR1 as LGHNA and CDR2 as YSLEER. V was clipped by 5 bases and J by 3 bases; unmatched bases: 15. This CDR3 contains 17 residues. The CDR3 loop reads CASSYRYRGAVEETQYF. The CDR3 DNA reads TGCGCCAGCAGCTACCGGTACAGGGGAGCGGTTGAAGAGACCCAGTACTTC.

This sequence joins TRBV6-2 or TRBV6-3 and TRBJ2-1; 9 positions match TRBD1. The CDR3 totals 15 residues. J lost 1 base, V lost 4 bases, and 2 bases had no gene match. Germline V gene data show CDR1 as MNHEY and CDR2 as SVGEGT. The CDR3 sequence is CASSSGQGSYNEQFF. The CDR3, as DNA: TGTGCCAGCAGTTCCGGACAGGGGTCCTACAATGAGCAGTTCTTC.

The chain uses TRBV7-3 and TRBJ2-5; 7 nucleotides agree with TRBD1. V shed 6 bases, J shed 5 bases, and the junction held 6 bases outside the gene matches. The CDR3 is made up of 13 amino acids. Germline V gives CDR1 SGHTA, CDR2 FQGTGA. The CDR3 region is CASSQGQTETQYF. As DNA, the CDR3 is TGTGCCAGCAGTCAGGGACAGACGGAGACCCAGTACTTC. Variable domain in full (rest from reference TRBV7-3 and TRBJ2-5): GAGVSQTPSNKVTEKGKYVELRCDPISGHTALYWYRQSLGQGPEFLIYFQGTGAADDSGLPNDRFFAVRPEGSVSTLKIQRTERGDSAVYLCASSQGQTETQYFGPGTRLLVL.

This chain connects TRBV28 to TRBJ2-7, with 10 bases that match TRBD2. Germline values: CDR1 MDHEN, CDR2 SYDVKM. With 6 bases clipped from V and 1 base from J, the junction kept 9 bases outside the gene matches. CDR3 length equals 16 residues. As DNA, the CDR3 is TGTGCCAGCAGCCCCCCGAGCGGGAGGGTATCCTACGAGCAGTACTTC. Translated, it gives CASSPPSGRVSYEQYF.

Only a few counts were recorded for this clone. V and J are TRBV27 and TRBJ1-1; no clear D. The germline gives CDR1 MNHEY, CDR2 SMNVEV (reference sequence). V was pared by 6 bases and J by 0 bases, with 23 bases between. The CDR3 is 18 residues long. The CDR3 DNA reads TGTGCCAGCAGCCCTCTACGGTTCCCCTTCGAGGTGAACACTGAAGCTTTCTTT. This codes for CASSPLRFPFEVNTEAFF.

The CDR3 nucleotides are TGTGCCAGTAGTATCGTACTCGCGGGGGGATTCAATGAGCAGTTCTTC. It translates to CASSIVLAGGFNEQFF. The chain employs TRBV19 and TRBJ2-1; 8 bases fit TRBD2. CDR1 LNHDA and CDR2 SQIVND come from the germline V gene (reference sequence). This CDR3 is built from 16 residues. V lost 3 bases and J lost 6; bases outside the gene matches: 10. Based on the CDR3 plus reference TRBV19 and TRBJ2-1, the full variable domain is DGGITQSPKYLFRKEGQNVTLSCEQNLNHDAMYWYRQDPGQGLRLIYYSQIVNDFQKGDIAEGYSVSREKKESFPLTVTSAQKNPTAFYLCASSIVLAGGFNEQFFGPGTRLTVL.

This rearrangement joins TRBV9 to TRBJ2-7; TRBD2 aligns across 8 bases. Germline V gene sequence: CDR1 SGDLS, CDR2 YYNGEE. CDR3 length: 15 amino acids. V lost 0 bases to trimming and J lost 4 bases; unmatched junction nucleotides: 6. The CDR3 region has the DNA TGTGCCAGCAGCGTAGGAGGCAGCGGGGGTTACGAGCAGTACTTC. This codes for CASSVGGSGGYEQYF.

CDR3 residues: CASSKDRGDTQYF. As DNA, the CDR3 is TGCGCCAGCAGCAAGGACAGGGGAGATACGCAGTATTTT. The chain couples TRBV5-1 to TRBJ2-3; 9 bases match TRBD1. CDR3 length: 13 amino acids. The V segment lost 4 bases and the J segment 5 bases; nucleotides outside the gene matches: 2. CDR1 and CDR2 from the germline V gene are SGHRS and YFSETQ.